These T cell receptor beta chains were read from a single sample in a study of T cells in Graves' hyperthyroidism and ophthalmopathy. MiXCR, run by TCRdb on the multiplex PCR reads, gives a single entry per CDR3 protein. The profile shows hundreds of thousands of distinct CDR3 sequences, about 15% of them singletons. The sequenced sample was blood. Receptors were obtained from a man aged 18 to 35 with Graves' ophthalmopathy. The CDR3 runs from the conserved cysteine through the conserved F or W.

v_gene	j_gene	CDR3aa
TRBV18	TRBJ2-7	CASSPPTTGPYEQYF
TRBV11-2	TRBJ1-2	CASSLEALGFYGYTF
TRBV11-2	TRBJ2-7	CASRPQALLQYEQYF
TRBV2	TRBJ2-6	CASSVAWANVLTF
TRBV6-2/TRBV6-3	TRBJ2-7	CASSPGLGYYEQYF
TRBV5-5	TRBJ1-2	CASSSGGGTYGYTF
TRBV2	TRBJ1-1	CASRSRFNTEAFF
TRBV3-1	TRBJ2-2	CASSQASPGYTGELFF
TRBV12-3/TRBV12-4	TRBJ2-1	CASRRGGARVFF
TRBV7-2	TRBJ2-3	CASSLGGAFGTDTQYF
TRBV30	TRBJ2-5	CAWSVTRGYLETQYF
TRBV19	TRBJ2-7	CASSSRDRGTYEQYF
TRBV10-3	TRBJ2-1	CAISERDGHLGEQFF
TRBV3-1	TRBJ2-5	CASIRREGRGYQETQYF
TRBV27	TRBJ1-2	CASSSQRRVDGYTF
TRBV29-1	TRBJ1-2	CSMGQGYGYTF
TRBV12-3/TRBV12-4	TRBJ2-5	CASSPTVGRETQYF
TRBV18	TRBJ2-3	CASSRGLAEDTQYF
TRBV10-3	TRBJ2-5	CAISDGGGVVGTQYF
TRBV4-1	TRBJ1-1	CASSQAPSVVEAFF
TRBV6-1	TRBJ2-7	CASRGSRGTYEQYF
TRBV12-3/TRBV12-4	TRBJ1-5	CASSTRYSNQSQHF
TRBV19	TRBJ1-4	CASTGQPATNEKLFF
TRBV5-1	TRBJ2-1	CASSLIPGTSKDEQFF
TRBV11-2	-	CASSPGEYEQFF
TRBV19	TRBJ2-5	CASSIPGRQETQYF
TRBV6-1	TRBJ1-2	CASSDRDRSYTF
TRBV3-1	TRBJ1-1	CASSPKRILGAEAFF
TRBV4-2	TRBJ2-7	CASSQDSTSGTYEQYF
TRBV27	TRBJ1-4	CASSGTPQNEKLFF
TRBV20-1	TRBJ1-3	CSATGNGNTIYF
TRBV3-1	TRBJ2-5	CASSQVAGGETQYF
TRBV20-1	TRBJ2-1	CSASTAYFYNEQFF
TRBV24-1	TRBJ2-2	CATSDTRQGTKLAGVDTGELFF
TRBV18	TRBJ2-2	CASSPLTGELFF
TRBV7-8	TRBJ1-5	CASRAAGTVGNQPQHF
TRBV7-8	TRBJ1-2	CASSLRSRVVYGYTF
TRBV10-3	TRBJ2-1	CAINVGNEQFF
TRBV4-1	TRBJ2-7	CASSQGLAGDYEQYF
TRBV9	TRBJ1-2	CASSTRDVRDGYTF
TRBV6-5	TRBJ2-3	CASSYSLQGLRSDTQYF
TRBV20-1	TRBJ2-1	CSSTSGPHNEQFF
TRBV7-8	TRBJ2-5	CASSLGTSRETQYF
TRBV2	TRBJ1-4	CASSTQGSTTNEKLFF
TRBV24-1	TRBJ1-2	CATLGYSGGYTF